This T cell receptor beta chain was obtained from a study of cytomegalovirus exposure and HLA in healthy donors. The CDR3 sequence is 15 residues long. Germline trimming cut 3 bases from V and 6 bases from J; bases unmatched to any gene: 5. CDR1 and CDR2 from the germline V gene are MNHNS and SASEGT. Generated by immunoSEQ multiplex PCR, the TCRdb table keeps only in-frame clones and is missing some. The table has some 170,000 clones, 80% to 90% seen once. Sequencing input: PBMCs. The J gene is TRBJ2-1, the V gene TRBV6-1; 10 bases map to TRBD1. This TCR came from a woman in her 30s in good health and CMV-seronegative. CDR3 in amino acids: CASSDPTGGLNEQFF. Written as DNA, the CDR3 is TGTGCCAGCAGTGACCCGACAGGGGGCCTCAATGAGCAGTTCTTC.